Below are 12 T cell receptor beta chains sequenced from a single sample in a study of blood T cell repertoires in COVID-19. Clones were sequenced by immunoSEQ multiplex PCR, and TCRdb holds only the in-frame ones, with some missing. The table lists under 300,000 clones, roughly 86% of them singletons. The material sequenced was peripheral blood. All receptors derive from a woman in her twenties or thirties with acute or convalescent COVID-19.

Comment on this clone: This sample also contains other DNA sequences that code for the same CDR3. The chain links TRBV9 to TRBJ1-5; possible D gene TRBD1, 5 bases. V lost 5 bases to trimming and J lost 1 base, with 10 bases between them. Germline CDR1 and CDR2: SGDLS and YYNGEE. The CDR3 totals 14 residues. CDR3 loop: CASSAGGSNQPQHF. CDR3 nucleotide sequence: TGTGCCAGCAGTGCGGGGGGGAGCAATCAGCCCCAGCATTTT.

The chain is built from TRBV14 and TRBJ1-5; D is possibly TRBD1 (6 bases). The V end lost 4 bases, the J end lost 2 bases, and 12 bases lay between the germline ends. Germline V lookup: CDR1 SGHDN, CDR2 FVKESK. The length of the CDR3 is 15 residues. CDR3 protein: CASSPQGNGNQPQHF. The DNA of the CDR3 is TGTGCCAGCAGCCCGCAGGGGAACGGCAATCAGCCCCAGCATTTT.

The rearrangement links TRBV7-9 to TRBJ1-1; 7 nucleotides line up with TRBD1. From germline, CDR1 is SEHNR and CDR2 FQNEAQ (reference sequence). The V gene end was trimmed by 5 bases and the J gene end by 7 bases; junction bases not matched to a gene: 7. The CDR3 is 13 amino acids. In nucleotides, the CDR3 is TGTGCCAGCAGCCCTACAGGGGTATTTGAAGCTTTCTTT. Residues: CASSPTGVFEAFF.

V and J are TRBV5-4 and TRBJ2-1; D might be TRBD2 (6 bases). From germline, CDR1 is SGHNT and CDR2 YYREEE (reference sequence). Trimming stripped 4 bases from V and 2 bases from J, with 13 bases between. CDR3 length: 15 residues. The CDR3 loop is CASSGRRGTYNEQFF. CDR3 DNA sequence: TGTGCCAGCAGCGGCCGGCGGGGCACCTACAATGAGCAGTTCTTC.

The chain has TRBV7-9 and TRBJ2-7; TRBD1 aligns across 7 bases. Per the germline V gene, CDR1 is SEHNR and CDR2 is FQNEAQ (reference sequence). J gave up 0 bases and V 6 bases, and 11 bases lay outside the gene matches. The CDR3 length is 16 residues. The DNA for the CDR3 is TGTGCCAGCAGTTCGACATCCGACAGGGACTCCTACGAGCAGTACTTC. This encodes CASSSTSDRDSYEQYF.

V and J are TRBV15 and TRBJ2-1; 8 bases are a match to TRBD2. The CDR3 runs to 20 residues. The V and J ends lost 1 base and 3 bases, in that order; junction bases with no gene match: 17. The germline V gene encodes CDR1 LNHNV and CDR2 YYDKDF (reference sequence). The CDR3, as DNA: TGTGCCACCAGCAGAGGCCGAAGGTATGTTGGGCGGGAGGACTACAATGAGCAGTTCTTC. It codes for CATSRGRRYVGREDYNEQFF.

J is TRBJ2-4 and V is TRBV7-2; TRBD2 matches at 12 bases. Germline values: CDR1 SGHTA, CDR2 FQGNSA. After removal of 5 bases from V and 3 bases from J, the junction contained 14 bases not matched to a gene. CDR3 size: 19 residues. As DNA, the CDR3 is TGTGCCAGCAGCAAAAGGACTAGCGGGAATGTAGGGGGCAAAAACATTCAGTACTTC. Its translation: CASSKRTSGNVGGKNIQYF.

This chain connects TRBV6-4 to TRBJ1-5, with TRBD1 matching over 11 bases. The germline gives CDR1 MRHNA, CDR2 SNTAGT. The V gene end was trimmed by 5 bases and the J gene end by 3 bases; junction bases not matched to a gene: 9. CDR3 length: 17 amino acids. CDR3 bases: TGTGCCAGCAGTTGCCCGGACAGGGGGCCCCTCAATCAGCCCCAGCATTTT. It translates to CASSCPDRGPLNQPQHF.

The CDR3 here is CASSLTGFNSPLHF. CDR3 DNA: TGCGCCAGCAGCTTGACAGGTTTCAATTCACCCCTCCACTTT. The chain recombines TRBV5-1 with TRBJ1-6; possibly TRBD1 for D (5 bases). V lost 1 base and J lost 7, with 9 bases in between. There are 14 residues in the CDR3. In germline, CDR1 is SGHRS, CDR2 YFSETQ.

This clone was picked up a small number of times. The chain is built from TRBV7-9 and TRBJ1-1; TRBD1 matches 7 bases. This CDR3 is 14 amino acids long. Germline trimming cut 5 bases from V and 2 bases from J; bases unmatched to any gene: 5. Per germline, CDR1 SEHNR and CDR2 FQNEAQ (reference sequence). The CDR3 DNA reads as TGTGCCAGCAGCAGCTGGACAGGAAACACTGAAGCTTTCTTT. Its translation: CASSSWTGNTEAFF.

The V call is TRBV7-8, the J call TRBJ2-7, with a possible D match to TRBD2 (5 bases). Germline CDR1 reads SGHVS; CDR2 reads FQNEAQ. V gave up 1 base and J gave up 2 bases, with 12 bases separating them. The CDR3 runs 15 residues. As DNA, the CDR3 is TGTGCCAGCAGCTTAGAAGCGGACGATACCTACGAGCAGTACTTC. Its protein product is CASSLEADDTYEQYF.

The gene calls are TRBV10-3 and TRBJ1-1; TRBD1 matches at 11 bases. CDR1 and CDR2 from the germline V gene are ENHRY and SYGVKD. Trimming took 6 bases from V and 1 from J; bases not matched to a gene: 7. This CDR3 is built from 16 residues. The CDR3 DNA reads as TGTGCCATCAGGGGACAGGGGGTACGGACGAACACTGAAGCTTTCTTT. It specifies CAIRGQGVRTNTEAFF.